The clone carrying this TCR beta chain was counted ten times or more. The target antigen is unknown. With 10-nucleotide random UMIs, 5'RACE was used to make the cDNA. Over 200 million TCR-beta sequences from 15-18 subjects came from every sequencing run. TCRdb recomputed calls from the 5' RACE reads with MiXCR, one row per CDR3 protein. The data hold under 60,000 distinct CDR3 sequences, with around 10% observed a single time. PBMCs stored at -80 C, 2 million in total, were the source of the unsorted libraries. The record originates from a study of neurological immune-mediated disorders. Study observations and caveats: Falling below healthy controls, multiple sclerosis showed the least TCR clonal expansion, while HTLV-1-associated myelopathy showed the most.

The sample taken for sequencing was PBMCs. The source of this sequence is a woman aged 40 to 50 with HTLV-1-associated myelopathy (HAM/TSP).

CDR3 in amino acids: CASSSGLMSGYTF. As DNA, the CDR3 is TGCGCCAGCAGTTCGGGGTTAATGAGTGGCTACACCTTC. V usage is TRBV5-1 and J usage is TRBJ1-2, with D unresolved. V gave up 5 bases and J gave up 7 bases, with 15 bases separating them. The CDR3 spans 13 residues. Germline values: CDR1 SGHRS, CDR2 YFSETQ.